This T cell receptor (beta chain) was obtained from a study of cytotoxic CD8 clonotypes in ibrutinib-treated CLL listed by TCRdb under 2021. About the investigation overall: The cohort included roughly 15 treatment-naive and about a dozen relapsed/refractory patients; 17 to 18 were IGHV unmutated. Partial responses were observed in 24 patients and complete responses in 2; after a median follow-up of roughly 62 months, remission was maintained in approximately 15 patients and progression was observed in approximately 12. Response samples were taken after a median of around 13 months on treatment, ranging from about 6 to 36 months. Samples averaged approximately 250,000 productive templates and 90,000 to 95,000 productive rearrangements. Of the approximately 90 people in the trial, 26 had longitudinal samples available. Cryopreserved peripheral blood mononuclear cells were collected before treatment, at response, and at either disease progression or sustained remission. Every remission and progressive disease sample was obtained while ibrutinib was still being received by the patients.

According to the study, the label for this sample's time point signals: progressive disease on ibrutinib. For TCR beta library preparation, 1.5 to 2.5 micrograms of genomic DNA were extracted from the cryopreserved PBMCs. Longitudinal blood samples from CLL patients receiving ibrutinib monotherapy were subjected to high-throughput TCR beta sequencing. Patients were enrolled in a phase 2 open-label single-center ibrutinib monotherapy trial. On a MiSeq, deep resolution sequencing aimed for a depth between 1 in 1 million and 1 in 200,000 T cells, with each clonotype covered 10x on average. TCR beta libraries were generated with the immunoSEQ hsTCRB Kit. The source study handled its data this way. Data were analyzed with ImmunoSEQ Data Assistant and ImmunoSEQ Analyzer, with V, D and J genes assigned per IMGT definitions. Clonality, which ranges from 0 to 1, was calculated as one minus the normalized Shannon entropy of productive rearrangement frequencies. Public clonotype analysis was restricted to overrepresented clonotypes comprising at least 0.05% of each patient's repertoire. About a dozen repertoires from age-matched healthy donors, obtained from immuneACCESS, served as clonality controls. Held by TCRdb, this immuneACCESS table contains in-frame sequences only and omits some clones. Under half of the omission traces to an unresolved V gene where checked; the cause of the rest is unknown. The D gene and trimming were derived from the DNA, and the V and J assignments and clone size from that table. This sample has 52,000 or so clones in its table, and nearly 55% of those were observed once. About 24% of the sample goes to the ten largest clones.

Relative to its sample, this clone is large (0.1 to 1%). Its antigen remains unidentified. Base qualities are missing; no much larger clone stands one base away. Via the germline V gene (reference sequence), CDR1 is SGHAT and CDR2 FQDESV. V is cut back by 5 bases and J by 8 bases, with 22 bases in the junction unmatched. Inclusive of the bounding cysteine and phenylalanine, the CDR3 is 18 residues long. CDR3 DNA is the only sequence kept; it has 54 bases, read in frame from the first base. The study at large found these results: Clonality rose at ibrutinib response, remained stable during sustained remission, and dropped back toward baseline at progression. At baseline, clonality was higher than in age-matched healthy donors and showed a strong correlation with circulating CD8+ T-cell counts. Sampling times were not matched between patients in sustained remission and patients whose disease was progressing, and lymph node repertoires were not examined. Public clonotypes were rare and either shrank or stayed stable during treatment, and the rise in clonality at ibrutinib response reflected expansion of private clonotypes.

This chain is built from TRBV11-1 and TRBJ2-3; a stretch of 7 junction bases matches TRBD1. The TCR sequence derives from a human donor with chronic lymphocytic leukemia. Sequenced material: PBMCs, taken at disease progression, from a patient treated with ibrutinib. The nucleotide sequence reads TGTGCCAGCAGCCCCAGCGACCTGGACCGGACAGGCGGACCTACGCAGTATTTT. Its amino acids are CASSPSDLDRTGGPTQYF.